This T cell receptor beta chain was obtained from a study of cytomegalovirus exposure and HLA in healthy donors. Germline CDR1 reads SNHLY; CDR2 reads FYNNEI. CDR3 length equals 13 residues. Trimming took off 5 bases at V and 4 bases at J, with 9 bases between the two ends. Vbeta (60) and Jbeta (13) primers were used in the PCR. Generated by immunoSEQ multiplex PCR, the TCRdb table keeps only in-frame clones and is missing some. The specimen's table records about 77,000 clones. Sequencing was done on a sample of PBMCs. The gene calls are TRBV2 and TRBJ1-5; D is undetermined. This TCR came from a man in his fifties or sixties in good health and CMV-seropositive. The CDR3 protein is CASSSTGNQPQHF. CDR3 bases: TGTGCCAGCAGTTCCACCGGGAATCAGCCCCAGCATTTT.